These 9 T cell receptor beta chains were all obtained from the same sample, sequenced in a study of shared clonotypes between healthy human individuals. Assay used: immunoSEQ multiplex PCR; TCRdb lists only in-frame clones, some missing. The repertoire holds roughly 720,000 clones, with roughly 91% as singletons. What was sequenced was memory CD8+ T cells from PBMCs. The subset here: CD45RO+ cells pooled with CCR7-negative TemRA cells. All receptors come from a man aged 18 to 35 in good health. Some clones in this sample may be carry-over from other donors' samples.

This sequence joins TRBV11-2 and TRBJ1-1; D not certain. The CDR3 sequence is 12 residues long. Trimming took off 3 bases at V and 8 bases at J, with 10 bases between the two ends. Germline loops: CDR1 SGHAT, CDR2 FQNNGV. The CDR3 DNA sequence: TGTGCCAGCAGCTTGGTTCCCCCCGAAGCTTTCTTT. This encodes CASSLVPPEAFF. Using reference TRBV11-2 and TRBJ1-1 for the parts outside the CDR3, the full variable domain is EAGVAQSPRYKIIEKRQSVAFWCNPISGHATLYWYQQILGQGPKLLIQFQNNGVVDDSQLPKDRFSAERLKGVDSTLKIQPAKLEDSAVYLCASSLVPPEAFFGQGTRLTVV.

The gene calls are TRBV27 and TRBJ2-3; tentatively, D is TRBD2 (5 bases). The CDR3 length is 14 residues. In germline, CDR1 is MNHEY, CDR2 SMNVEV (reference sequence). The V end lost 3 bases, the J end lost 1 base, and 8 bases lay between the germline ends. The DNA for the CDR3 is TGTGCCAGCAGTTTCGTAGCGCGCACAGATACGCAGTATTTT. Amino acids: CASSFVARTDTQYF.

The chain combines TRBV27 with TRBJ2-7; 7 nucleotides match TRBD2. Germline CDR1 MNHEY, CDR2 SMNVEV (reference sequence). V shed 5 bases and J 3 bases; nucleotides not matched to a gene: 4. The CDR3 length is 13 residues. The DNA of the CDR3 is TGTGCCAGCAGTGCGGGACTACGCTACGAGCAGTACTTC. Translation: CASSAGLRYEQYF.

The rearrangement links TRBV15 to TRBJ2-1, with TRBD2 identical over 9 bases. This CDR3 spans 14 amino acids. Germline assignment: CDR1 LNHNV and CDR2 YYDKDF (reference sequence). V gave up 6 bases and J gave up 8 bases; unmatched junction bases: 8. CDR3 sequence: CATRVAGVWDEQFF. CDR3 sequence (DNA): TGTGCCACCAGAGTAGCGGGAGTGTGGGATGAGCAGTTCTTC.

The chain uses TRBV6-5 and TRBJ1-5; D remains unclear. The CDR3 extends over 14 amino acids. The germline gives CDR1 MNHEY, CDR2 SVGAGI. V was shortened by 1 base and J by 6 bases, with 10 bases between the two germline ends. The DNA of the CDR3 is TGTGCCAGCAGTTACTACGGGGAGGGTCAGCCCCAGCATTTT. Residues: CASSYYGEGQPQHF.

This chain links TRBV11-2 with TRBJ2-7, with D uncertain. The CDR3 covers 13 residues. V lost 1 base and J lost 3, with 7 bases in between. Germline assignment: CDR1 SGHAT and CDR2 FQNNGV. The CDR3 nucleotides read TGTGCCAGCAGCTTAGGCGGCGGCTACGAGCAGTACTTC. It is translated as CASSLGGGYEQYF.

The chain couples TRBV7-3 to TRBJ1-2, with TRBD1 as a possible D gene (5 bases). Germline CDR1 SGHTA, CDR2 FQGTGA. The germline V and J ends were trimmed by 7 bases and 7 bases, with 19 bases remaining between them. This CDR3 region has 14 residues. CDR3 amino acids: CASTTPGGDGGYTF. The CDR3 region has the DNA TGTGCCAGCACCACCCCGGGGGGAGATGGTGGCTACACCTTC.

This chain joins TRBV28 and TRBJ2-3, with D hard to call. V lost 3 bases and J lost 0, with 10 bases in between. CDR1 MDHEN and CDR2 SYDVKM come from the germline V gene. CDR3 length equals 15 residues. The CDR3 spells CASSLMAESTDTQYF. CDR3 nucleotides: TGTGCCAGCAGTTTGATGGCGGAGAGCACAGATACGCAGTATTTT.

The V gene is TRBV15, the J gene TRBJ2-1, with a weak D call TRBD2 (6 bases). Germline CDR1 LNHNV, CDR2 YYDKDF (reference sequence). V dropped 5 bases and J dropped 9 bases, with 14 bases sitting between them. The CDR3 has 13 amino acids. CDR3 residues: CATSVGVGGEQFF. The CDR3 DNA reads TGTGCCACCAGCGTAGGGGTCGGGGGTGAGCAGTTCTTC.